This TCR beta chain was captured by sequencing in a study of T-cell reconstitution after alpha-beta-depleted transplantation in children. Preparing the TCRbeta library involved the use of unique molecular identifiers. TCRdb called the PCR reads again in MiXCR, with one record for every CDR3 protein. The sample lists about 290,000 distinct CDR3 sequences, just over 7.5% occurring once. Study outcomes and limitations: It was surviving recipient T cells and thymic progenitors that gave some patients high TCRbeta diversity at day 60. Reportedly, only several hundred clones from non-depleted graft cells drove alpha-beta T-cell counts at about two months. Among T cells one year after transplant, newly produced cells accounted for most counts and diversity.

This clonotype was seen only a few times. Its antigen is still unknown. CDR3 size: 15 residues. The V end was cut by 0 bases, the J end by 5 bases, with 14 bases between. Germline V CDR1 and CDR2: SGHNT, YYREEE (reference sequence). The rearrangement uses TRBV5-4 and TRBJ1-2; possibly TRBD1 for D (6 bases). The clonotype comes from a female patient aged 2 to 10 who had a stem cell transplant for Fanconi anemia, so the T cells may come from the graft donor. The sample here was peripheral blood, taken 360 days after TCRalphabeta/CD19-depleted stem cell transplant. The CDR3 region has the DNA TGTGCCAGCAGCTTGGCGTTGGACAGAGTGTATGGCTACACCTTC. Translation: CASSLALDRVYGYTF.